This T cell receptor beta chain was profiled in a study of response to subunit inactivated influenza vaccine. Findings of the study overall: A suggestion made by the authors is that each seasonal influenza vaccination recruits few new T cells.

This clonotype was counted ten times or more. Antigen unknown. V gave up 6 bases and J gave up 7 bases; unmatched junction bases: 6. CDR3 length: 13 residues. Germline lookup yields CDR1 MDHEN and CDR2 SYDVKM. TCRdb reprocessed the RT-PCR reads via MiXCR and lists one record per CDR3 protein. The data hold around 540,000 distinct CDR3 sequences, with roughly 12% observed a single time. This clonotype was obtained from a man between 50 and 59 years old who received an inactivated influenza vaccine. The V and J genes are TRBV28 and TRBJ2-1; 7 bases align to TRBD2. Material: PBMCs from blood, obtained on the day of vaccination. CDR3 in amino acids: CASSLAVGNEQFF. As DNA, the CDR3 is TGTGCCAGCAGCCTAGCGGTAGGGAATGAGCAGTTCTTC.